A selection of T cell receptor beta chains follows, all from one sample in a study of T cell changes during pregnancy in multiple sclerosis. This table comes from immunoSEQ multiplex PCR, and its TCRdb copy is limited to in-frame clones, with some not included. The sample lists 80,000 to 130,000 clones; more than 90% were seen once. Sequencing was performed on peripheral blood, taken in the second trimester of pregnancy. The source of these receptors is a female donor with multiple sclerosis, enrolled in a pregnancy study. Both conserved end residues are part of each CDR3. The D gene is left open where the match is weak.

D | J | length | V | CDR3 | DNA
- | TRBJ2-1 | 14 | TRBV5-1 | CASSLLAGYNEQFF | TGCGCCAGCAGCTTGTTAGCCGGTTACAATGAGCAGTTCTTC
- | TRBJ2-7 | 14 | TRBV7-6 | CASSSTQGAYEQYF | TGTGCCAGCAGCTCCACACAGGGCGCCTACGAGCAGTACTTC
TRBD1 | TRBJ1-5 | 19 | TRBV7-8 | CASSFSAGTGTGSNQPQHF | TGTGCCAGCAGCTTCAGTGCGGGGACTGGGACAGGGAGCAATCAGCCCCAGCATTTT
- | TRBJ2-1 | 15 | TRBV18 | CASSPPVAVYNEQFF | TGTGCCAGCTCACCACCTGTTGCGGTATACAATGAGCAGTTCTTC
- | TRBJ1-5 | 17 | TRBV19 | CASSAPGHSVQNQPQHF | TGTGCCAGTAGTGCACCAGGGCACTCCGTCCAAAATCAGCCCCAGCATTTT
TRBD1 | TRBJ1-2 | 15 | TRBV27 | CASSLSLQGANGYTF | TGTGCCAGCAGTTTATCATTACAGGGGGCGAATGGCTACACCTTC
- | TRBJ1-1 | 16 | TRBV28 | CASTSGGRQKDTEAFF | TGTGCCAGCACCAGCGGGGGGAGACAGAAGGACACTGAAGCTTTCTTT
TRBD1 | TRBJ2-1 | 16 | TRBV5-1 | CASSLGGIGGADEQFF | TGCGCCAGCAGCTTGGGTGGTATAGGGGGCGCAGATGAGCAGTTCTTC
- | TRBJ2-7 | 15 | TRBV7-2 | CASSLAGLGLYEQCF | TGTGCCAGCAGCTTAGCGGGACTCGGTCTCTACGAGCAGTGCTTC
TRBD1 | TRBJ2-7 | 15 | TRBV30 | CAWSVSQGASYEQYF | TGTGCCTGGAGTGTATCCCAGGGGGCCTCCTACGAGCAGTACTTC
TRBD1 | TRBJ2-5 | 15 | TRBV27 | CASSWGGTGLETQYF | TGTGCCAGCAGTTGGGGGGGGACAGGGTTAGAGACCCAGTACTTC